The rows below give T cell receptor beta chains drawn from one sample of a study of cytomegalovirus exposure and HLA in healthy donors. Produced via immunoSEQ multiplex PCR; TCRdb's table is partial and in-frame only. The sample holds fewer than 100,000 clones; around 90% are singletons and the top ten take less than 2.5%. Material for sequencing was PBMCs. The receptors stem from a man aged 25-40 years in good health and CMV-seronegative. Each CDR3 is given with its conserved first and last residue. A D gene is named only where the DNA matches it firmly. Rows give clone size only sometimes, using once, few, many, or a class for an expanded clone.

TRBJ2-7 | . | TRBV10-2 | . | TGCGCCAGCAGTGAGCATCGAGACAGTAGCCCCTACGAGCAGTACTTC | CASSEHRDSSPYEQYF
TRBJ2-7 | few | TRBV7-9 | TRBD1 | TGTGCCAGCAGCTTAGTGGCGGGACAGGGGAGTTACGAGCAGTACTTC | CASSLVAGQGSYEQYF
TRBJ1-4 | . | TRBV19 | . | TGTGCCAGTAGTCGGGTAGGAGGAACAACTAATGAAAAACTGTTTTTT | CASSRVGGTTNEKLFF
TRBJ1-5 | . | TRBV28 | TRBD1 | TGTGCCAGCCGATTAGGGGGCGGGCGGGCCAGTGGTCAGCCCCAGCATTTT | CASRLGGGRASGQPQHF
TRBJ1-2 | . | TRBV5-1 | TRBD1 | TGCGCCAGCAGCTACCACCCGAGGACAGGGGACGGGGGCTACACCTTC | CASSYHPRTGDGGYTF
TRBJ2-7 | . | TRBV6-5 | . | TGTGCCAGCAGTAGGTCCTCGCGGGCCTACGAGCAGTACTTC | CASSRSSRAYEQYF
TRBJ1-5 | . | TRBV30 | TRBD1 | TGTGCCTGGAGTGGTCAGGGGGCCGGTTGGCCCCAGCATTTT | CAWSGQGAGWPQHF
TRBJ2-2 | . | TRBV2 | TRBD1 | TGTGCCACCCGACAGGGAAGCACCGGGGAGCTGTTTTTT | CATRQGSTGELFF
TRBJ2-3 | . | TRBV4-1 | . | TGCGCCAGCAGCCAAGTAGGGGCCCGGACAGATACGCAGTATTTT | CASSQVGARTDTQYF
TRBJ2-7 | few | TRBV9 | TRBD1 | TGTGCCAGCAGCGAATCAGGGGGAGAGGACCTTGAGCAGTACTTC | CASSESGGEDLEQYF
TRBJ2-7 | . | TRBV6-1 | . | TGTGCCAGCAGTGAAGCGGGTACGGACAGCTCCTACGAGCAGTACTTC | CASSEAGTDSSYEQYF
TRBJ2-7 | . | TRBV11-2 | TRBD1 | TGTGCCAGCAGCAGGGACAGGGACGTTTCCCACGAGCAGTACTTC | CASSRDRDVSHEQYF
TRBJ1-4 | . | TRBV28 | . | TGTGCCAGCAGTTCCTTACTGGGGGCAGGGGCTAATGAAAAACTGTTTTTT | CASSSLLGAGANEKLFF
TRBJ2-3 | once | TRBV10-3 | . | TGTGCCATCAGTGGAAGACAGAGAGGCGGCACAGATACGCAGTATTTT | CAISGRQRGGTDTQYF
TRBJ2-4 | . | TRBV25-1 | . | TGTGCCAGCAGTGGAGAGGGGGTCAAAAACATTCAGTACTTC | CASSGEGVKNIQYF